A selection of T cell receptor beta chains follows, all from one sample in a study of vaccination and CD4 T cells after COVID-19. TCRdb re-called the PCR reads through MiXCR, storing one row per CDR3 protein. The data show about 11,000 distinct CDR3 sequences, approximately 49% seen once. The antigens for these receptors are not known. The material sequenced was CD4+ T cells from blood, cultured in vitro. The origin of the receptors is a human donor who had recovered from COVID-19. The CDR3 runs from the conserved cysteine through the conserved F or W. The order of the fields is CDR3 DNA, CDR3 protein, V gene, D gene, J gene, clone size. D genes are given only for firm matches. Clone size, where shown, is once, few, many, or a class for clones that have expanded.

TGTGCCATCAGTAGGGGACAGTACTACGAGCAGTACTTC CAISRGQYYEQYF TRBV10-3 TRBD1 TRBJ2-7 few
TGTGCCAGCAGCCCTGCAGCTCAGTATCAGCCCCAGCATTTT CASSPAAQYQPQHF TRBV7-9 - TRBJ1-5 -
TGCAGTGCTAGAGCCGCCAGGACTAGCGGGGACACAGATACGCAGTATTTT CSARAARTSGDTDTQYF TRBV20-1 TRBD2 TRBJ2-3 few
TGTGCCAGCAGAGAGCAGGGTCCTGGAAACACCATATATTTT CASREQGPGNTIYF TRBV2 - TRBJ1-3 -
TGCAGTGCTAGTCTTGCGGGGCGCGGAGAGACCCAGTACTTC CSASLAGRGETQYF TRBV20-1 - TRBJ2-5 -
TGCAGTGCTAGAGTGCTAGCTGGCACGGGAACGCAGTATTTT CSARVLAGTGTQYF TRBV20-1 - TRBJ2-3 few
TGTGCCAGCAGTCCCTATTTTGCGACCGGGGAGCTGTTTTTT CASSPYFATGELFF TRBV27 - TRBJ2-2 few
TGTGCCAGCTCACCACCAACCGTCAGGGAAGCTTTCTTT CASSPPTVREAFF TRBV18 - TRBJ1-1 once
TGTGCCAGCAGTTTAAGGGACCCCGCTAGCACAGATACGCAGTATTTT CASSLRDPASTDTQYF TRBV27 - TRBJ2-3 few
TGTGCCAGCAGCTTGGGGGCTGAGGGGGCCGGTGAGCAGTTCTTC CASSLGAEGAGEQFF TRBV5-4 TRBD1 TRBJ2-1 -
TGCGCCAGCAGCTTCCAGGGAGGTGGCGGCTACACCTTC CASSFQGGGGYTF TRBV5-1 - TRBJ1-2 -
TGTGCCAGCAGTTACCCTCTTGGAAGCGGCCTTCTGCAAGAGACCCAGTACTTC CASSYPLGSGLLQETQYF TRBV6-2/TRBV6-3 - TRBJ2-5 few
TGTGCCACCAGTGACCTAGGGGACTCCGTAGAGCAGTTCTTC CATSDLGDSVEQFF TRBV24-1 - TRBJ2-1 few
TGTGCCAGCAGCTTAGCTCCAGGGGGCGAGTCCGGCTACACCTTC CASSLAPGGESGYTF TRBV7-6 TRBD1 TRBJ1-2 few
TGTGCCAGCAGTGAAGTGGGACGTAAAAACTATGGCTACACCTTC CASSEVGRKNYGYTF TRBV6-1 - TRBJ1-2 -
TGTGCCAGTAGTTCCGGGACACTTAATTCACCCCTCCACTTT CASSSGTLNSPLHF TRBV19 - TRBJ1-6 few